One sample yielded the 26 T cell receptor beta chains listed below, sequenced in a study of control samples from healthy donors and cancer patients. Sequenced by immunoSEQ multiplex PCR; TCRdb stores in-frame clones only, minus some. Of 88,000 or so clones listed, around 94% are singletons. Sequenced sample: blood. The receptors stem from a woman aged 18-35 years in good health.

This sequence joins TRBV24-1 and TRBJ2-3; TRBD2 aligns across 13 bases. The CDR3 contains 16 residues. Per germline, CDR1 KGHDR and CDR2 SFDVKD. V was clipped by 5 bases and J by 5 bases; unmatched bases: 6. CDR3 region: CATSALLAGGLDTQYF. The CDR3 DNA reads TGTGCCACCAGTGCTTTACTAGCGGGGGGGCTAGATACGCAGTATTTT.

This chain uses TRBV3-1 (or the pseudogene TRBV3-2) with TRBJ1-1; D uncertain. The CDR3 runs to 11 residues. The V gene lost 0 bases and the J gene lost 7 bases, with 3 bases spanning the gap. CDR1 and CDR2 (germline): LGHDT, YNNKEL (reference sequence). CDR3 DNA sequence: TGTGCCAGCAGCCAAGATCTTGAAGCTTTCTTT. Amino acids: CASSQDLEAFF.

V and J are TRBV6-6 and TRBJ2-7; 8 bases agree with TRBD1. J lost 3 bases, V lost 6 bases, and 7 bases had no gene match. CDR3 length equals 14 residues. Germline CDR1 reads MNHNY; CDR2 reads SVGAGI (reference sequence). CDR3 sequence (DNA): TGTGCCAGCAGCCCCGGGACAGGCCGCTACGAGCAGTACTTC. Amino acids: CASSPGTGRYEQYF.

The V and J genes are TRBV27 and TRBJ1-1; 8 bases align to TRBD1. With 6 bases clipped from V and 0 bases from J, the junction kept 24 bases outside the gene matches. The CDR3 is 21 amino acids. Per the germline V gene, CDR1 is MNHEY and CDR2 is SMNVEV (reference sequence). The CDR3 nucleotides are TGTGCCAGCAGCTTTTCGCCTTTTTCTCCGGGACAGGTACTGATGAACACTGAAGCTTTCTTT. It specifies CASSFSPFSPGQVLMNTEAFF.

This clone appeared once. The CDR3, as DNA: TGTGCCAGCAGCGGAGACCCGCGGGGGGCTGGCCGAGAGACCCAGTACTTC. Amino acid sequence: CASSGDPRGAGRETQYF. The chain employs TRBV9 and TRBJ2-5; 8 bases align to TRBD2. The CDR3 contains 17 residues. V gave up 3 bases and J gave up 4 bases; unmatched junction bases: 14. Per the germline V gene, CDR1 is SGDLS and CDR2 is YYNGEE.

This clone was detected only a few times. CDR3 in amino acids: CASSSLAGNSDTQYF. The CDR3 nucleotides read TGTGCCAGCAGTTCCCTAGCGGGGAATTCAGATACGCAGTATTTT. The chain is built from TRBV6-5 and TRBJ2-3, with 9 bases identical to TRBD2. The CDR3 length is 15 residues. CDR1 is MNHEY, CDR2 SVGAGI, per germline. With 4 bases clipped from V and 4 bases from J, the junction kept 6 bases outside the gene matches.

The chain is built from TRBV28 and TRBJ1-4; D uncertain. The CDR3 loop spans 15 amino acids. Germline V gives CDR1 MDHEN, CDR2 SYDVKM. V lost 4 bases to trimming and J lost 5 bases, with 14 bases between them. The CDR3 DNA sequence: TGTGCCAGCAGTTCCTCAGGCGTCAGCAATGAAAAACTGTTTTTT. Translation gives CASSSSGVSNEKLFF.

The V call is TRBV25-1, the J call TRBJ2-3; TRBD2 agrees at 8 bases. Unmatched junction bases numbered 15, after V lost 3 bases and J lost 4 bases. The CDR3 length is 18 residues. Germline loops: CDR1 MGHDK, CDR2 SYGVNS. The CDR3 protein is CASSDGRRAGDPPDTQYF. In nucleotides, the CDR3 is TGTGCCAGCAGTGACGGTAGGCGAGCGGGGGATCCGCCAGATACGCAGTATTTT.

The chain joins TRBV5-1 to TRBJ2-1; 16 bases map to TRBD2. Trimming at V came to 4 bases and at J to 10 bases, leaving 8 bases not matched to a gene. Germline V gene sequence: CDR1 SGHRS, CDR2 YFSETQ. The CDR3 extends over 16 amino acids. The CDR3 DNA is TGCGCCAGCAGCCCGGGACTAGCGGGAGGGCCACGGGAGCAGTTCTTC. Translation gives CASSPGLAGGPREQFF.

CDR3 residues: CASSEVTGLDGYTF. The CDR3 nucleotides are TGCGCCAGCAGTGAGGTGACAGGGTTAGATGGCTACACCTTC. The chain links TRBV10-2 to TRBJ1-2; 7 bases match TRBD1. V shed 2 bases, J shed 6 bases, and the junction held 6 bases outside the gene matches. The germline V gene has CDR1 WSHSY and CDR2 SAAADI. This CDR3 has 14 amino acids.

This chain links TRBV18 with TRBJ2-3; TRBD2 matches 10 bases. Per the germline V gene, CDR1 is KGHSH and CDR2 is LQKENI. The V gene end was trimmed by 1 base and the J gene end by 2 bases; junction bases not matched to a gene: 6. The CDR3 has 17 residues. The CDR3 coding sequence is TGTGCCAGCTCACCACAGCGGGGGGGCTGGTCCACAGATACGCAGTATTTT. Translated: CASSPQRGGWSTDTQYF.

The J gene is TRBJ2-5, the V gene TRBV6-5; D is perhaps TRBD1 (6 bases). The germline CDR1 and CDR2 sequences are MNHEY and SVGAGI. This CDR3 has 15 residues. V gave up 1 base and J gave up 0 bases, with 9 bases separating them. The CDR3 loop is CASSYFQGYQETQYF. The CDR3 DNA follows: TGTGCCAGCAGTTACTTTCAGGGGTACCAAGAGACCCAGTACTTC.

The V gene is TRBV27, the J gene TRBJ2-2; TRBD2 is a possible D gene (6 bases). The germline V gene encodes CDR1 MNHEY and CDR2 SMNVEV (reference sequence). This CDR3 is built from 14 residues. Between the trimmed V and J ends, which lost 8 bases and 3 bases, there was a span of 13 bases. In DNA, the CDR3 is TGTGCCAGCGAGGGACTCCCCCACACCGGGGAGCTGTTTTTT. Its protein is CASEGLPHTGELFF.

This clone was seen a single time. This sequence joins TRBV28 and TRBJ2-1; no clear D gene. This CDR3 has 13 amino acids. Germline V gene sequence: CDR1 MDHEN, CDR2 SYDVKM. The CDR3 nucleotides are TGTGCTTCGATGAATGTCGGCTACAATGAGCAGTTCTTC. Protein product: CASMNVGYNEQFF.

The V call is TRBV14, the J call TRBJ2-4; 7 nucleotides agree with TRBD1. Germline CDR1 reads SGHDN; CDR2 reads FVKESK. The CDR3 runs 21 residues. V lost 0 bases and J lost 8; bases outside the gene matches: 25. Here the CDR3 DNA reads TGTGCCAGCAGCCAAGATGGATTGGCTTCCCGAAGACAGGGAATCACAGACATTCAGTACTTC. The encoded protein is CASSQDGLASRRQGITDIQYF.

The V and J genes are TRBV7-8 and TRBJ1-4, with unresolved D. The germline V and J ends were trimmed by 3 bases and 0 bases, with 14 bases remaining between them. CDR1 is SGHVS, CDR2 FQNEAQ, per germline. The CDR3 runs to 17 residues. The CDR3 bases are TGTGCCAGCAGCTTTATGGGCGGTGGGGCAACTAATGAAAAACTGTTTTTT. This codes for CASSFMGGGATNEKLFF. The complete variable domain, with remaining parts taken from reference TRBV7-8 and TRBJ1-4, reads GAGVSQSPRYKVAKRGQDVALRCDPISGHVSLFWYQQALGQGPEFLTYFQNEAQLDKSGLPSDRFFAERPEGSVSTLKIQRTQQEDSAVYLCASSFMGGGATNEKLFFGSGTQLSVL.

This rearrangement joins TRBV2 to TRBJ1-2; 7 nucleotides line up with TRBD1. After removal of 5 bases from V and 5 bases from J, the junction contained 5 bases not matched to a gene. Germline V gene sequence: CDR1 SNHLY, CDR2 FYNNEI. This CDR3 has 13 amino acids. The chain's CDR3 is CASSRTGEYGYTF. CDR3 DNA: TGTGCCAGCAGTCGGACAGGAGAATATGGCTACACCTTC. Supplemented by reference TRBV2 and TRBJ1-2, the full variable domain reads EPEVTQTPSHQVTQMGQEVILRCVPISNHLYFYWYRQILGQKVEFLVSFYNNEISEKSEIFDDQFSVERPDGSNFTLKIRSTKLEDSAMYFCASSRTGEYGYTFGSGTRLTVV.

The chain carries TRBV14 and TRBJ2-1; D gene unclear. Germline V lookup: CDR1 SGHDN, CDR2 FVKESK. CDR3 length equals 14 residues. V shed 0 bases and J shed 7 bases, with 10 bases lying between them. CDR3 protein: CASSQDYRVNEQFF. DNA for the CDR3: TGTGCCAGCAGCCAAGATTATAGAGTTAATGAGCAGTTCTTC.

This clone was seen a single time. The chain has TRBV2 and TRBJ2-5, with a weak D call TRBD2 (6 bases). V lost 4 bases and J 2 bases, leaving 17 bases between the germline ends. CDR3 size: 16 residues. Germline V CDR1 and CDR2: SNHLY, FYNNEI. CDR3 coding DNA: TGTGCCAGCAGTGGGGTAAGGAGGGTGCTACAAGAGACCCAGTACTTC. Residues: CASSGVRRVLQETQYF.

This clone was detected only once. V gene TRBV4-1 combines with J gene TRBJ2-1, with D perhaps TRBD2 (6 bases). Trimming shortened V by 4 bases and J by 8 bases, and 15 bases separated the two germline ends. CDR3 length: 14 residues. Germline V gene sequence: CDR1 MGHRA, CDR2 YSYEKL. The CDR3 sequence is CASSLGGGFDEQFF. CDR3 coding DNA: TGCGCCAGCAGCCTTGGCGGAGGGTTCGATGAGCAGTTCTTC.

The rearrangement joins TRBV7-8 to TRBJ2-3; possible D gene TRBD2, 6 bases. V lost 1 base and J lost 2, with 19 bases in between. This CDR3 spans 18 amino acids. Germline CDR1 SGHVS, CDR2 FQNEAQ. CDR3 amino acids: CASSLVWGVQGDTDTQYF. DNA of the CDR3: TGTGCCAGCAGCTTAGTTTGGGGGGTGCAGGGCGACACAGATACGCAGTATTTT.

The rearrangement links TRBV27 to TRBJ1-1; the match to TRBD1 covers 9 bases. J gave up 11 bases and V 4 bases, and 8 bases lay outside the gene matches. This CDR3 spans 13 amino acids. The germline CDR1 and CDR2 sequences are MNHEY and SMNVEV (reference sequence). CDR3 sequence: CASSSRGQGKAFF. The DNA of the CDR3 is TGTGCCAGCAGTTCACGGGGACAGGGAAAGGCTTTCTTT.

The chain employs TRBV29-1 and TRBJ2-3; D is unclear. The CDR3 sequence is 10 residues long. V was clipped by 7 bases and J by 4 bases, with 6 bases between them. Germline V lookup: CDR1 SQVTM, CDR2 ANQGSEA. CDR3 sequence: CSAASDTQYF. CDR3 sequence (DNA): TGCAGCGCCGCTTCAGATACGCAGTATTTT.

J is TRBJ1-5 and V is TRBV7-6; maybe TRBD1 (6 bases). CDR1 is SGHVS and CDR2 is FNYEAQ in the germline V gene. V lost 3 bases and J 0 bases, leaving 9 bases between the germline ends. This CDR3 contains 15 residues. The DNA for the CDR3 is TGTGCCAGCAGCTTGGGGGCGGTTAGCAATCAGCCCCAGCATTTT. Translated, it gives CASSLGAVSNQPQHF.

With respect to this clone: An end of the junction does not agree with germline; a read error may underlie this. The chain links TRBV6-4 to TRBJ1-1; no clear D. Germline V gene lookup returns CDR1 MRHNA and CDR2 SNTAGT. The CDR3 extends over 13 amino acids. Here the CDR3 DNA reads TGTGCCGGCAGACGGGAAATTAACACTGAAGCTTTCTTT. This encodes CAGRREINTEAFF.

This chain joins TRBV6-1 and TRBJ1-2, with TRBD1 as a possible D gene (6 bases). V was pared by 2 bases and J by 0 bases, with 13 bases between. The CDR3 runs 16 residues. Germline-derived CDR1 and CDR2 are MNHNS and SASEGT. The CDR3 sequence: CASSERGGSANYGYTF. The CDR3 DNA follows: TGTGCCAGCAGTGAACGAGGGGGATCAGCTAACTATGGCTACACCTTC.